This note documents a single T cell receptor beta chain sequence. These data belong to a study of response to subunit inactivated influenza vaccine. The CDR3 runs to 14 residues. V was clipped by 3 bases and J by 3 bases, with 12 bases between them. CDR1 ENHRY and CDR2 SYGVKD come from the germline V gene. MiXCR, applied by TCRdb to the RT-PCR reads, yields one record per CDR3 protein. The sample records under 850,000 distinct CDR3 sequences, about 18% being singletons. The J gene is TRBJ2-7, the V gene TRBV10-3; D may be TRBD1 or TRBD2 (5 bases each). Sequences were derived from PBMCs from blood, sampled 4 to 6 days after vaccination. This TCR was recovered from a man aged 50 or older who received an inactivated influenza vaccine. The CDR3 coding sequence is TGTGCCATCAGTGAAGGTGAGGGGTTCTACGAGCAGTACTTC. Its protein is CAISEGEGFYEQYF.